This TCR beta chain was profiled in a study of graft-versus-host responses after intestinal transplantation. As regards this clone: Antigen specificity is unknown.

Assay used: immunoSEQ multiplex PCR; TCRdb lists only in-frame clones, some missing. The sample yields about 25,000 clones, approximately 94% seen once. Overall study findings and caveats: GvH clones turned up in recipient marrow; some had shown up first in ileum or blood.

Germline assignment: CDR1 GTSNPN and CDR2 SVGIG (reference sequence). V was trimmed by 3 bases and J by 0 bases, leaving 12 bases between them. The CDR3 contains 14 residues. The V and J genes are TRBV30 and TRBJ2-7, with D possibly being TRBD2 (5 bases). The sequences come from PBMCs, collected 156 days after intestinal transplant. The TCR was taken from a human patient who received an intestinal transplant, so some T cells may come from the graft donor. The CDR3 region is CAWSGERSSYEQYF. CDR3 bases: TGTGCCTGGAGCGGCGAGCGGAGCTCCTACGAGCAGTACTTC.